This T cell receptor (beta chain) was identified in a study of blood T cell repertoires in COVID-19. Study at large: Acute and convalescent COVID-19 specimens originated in the United States, Italy and Spain.

Sequencing was performed with immunoSEQ multiplex PCR; in TCRdb, only in-frame clones are kept and a portion is missing. This sample yields around 160,000 clones, of which 85% to 95% are seen a single time; just under 2% belongs to the top ten. Seattle's enrolled individuals joined amid active infection and were then monitored longitudinally. This clone has only one observation. Trimming at V came to 5 bases and at J to 4 bases, leaving 4 bases not matched to a gene. There are 12 residues in the CDR3. Germline-derived CDR1 and CDR2 are SQVTM and ANQGSEA. This clonotype was sampled from a woman aged 60-75 years with COVID-19, enrolled during active disease. This sequence joins TRBV29-1 and TRBJ1-1, with 7 bases lining up with TRBD1. Source material: peripheral blood. CDR3 DNA: TGCAGCGTTCGTGACAGGGCCACTGAAGCTTTCTTT. Protein product: CSVRDRATEAFF.